The next 22 T cell receptor beta chains were all read from a single sample in a study of cytomegalovirus exposure and HLA in healthy donors. Use of 60 Vbeta and 13 Jbeta primers characterized the PCR. Profiling relied on immunoSEQ multiplex PCR, and the TCRdb table lists in-frame clones only, not all of them. The sample shows tens of thousands of clones, about four fifths of them seen only once. Source material: PBMCs. The receptors stem from a man aged 45-65 years in good health and CMV-seropositive.

The count of this clone is one. J is TRBJ2-7 and V is TRBV25-1, with D perhaps TRBD2 (6 bases). The V and J ends lost 5 bases and 5 bases respectively, with 19 bases between them. The CDR3 contains 15 residues. Per the germline V gene, CDR1 is MGHDK and CDR2 is SYGVNS. The CDR3 reads CASSTRDFRADEQYF. CDR3 DNA sequence: TGTGCCAGCAGTACTCGGGACTTCCGAGCTGACGAGCAGTACTTC.

This clone appeared a few times. The chain couples TRBV30 to TRBJ2-4; D is undetermined. Germline values: CDR1 GTSNPN, CDR2 SVGIG (reference sequence). CDR3 length: 12 amino acids. V dropped 2 bases and J dropped 4 bases, with 6 bases sitting between them. The CDR3 DNA reads as TGTGCCTGGAGTACAGTTAAAAACATTCAGTACTTC. It yields the protein CAWSTVKNIQYF.

This chain joins TRBV2 and TRBJ2-7; D gene unclear. The V gene's germline CDR1 is SNHLY and CDR2 FYNNEI. This CDR3 spans 11 amino acids. The ends were cut back, 7 bases at V and 2 bases at J, with 6 bases in the middle. The CDR3 loop is CASTPTYEQYF. CDR3 nucleotide sequence: TGTGCCAGCACCCCAACCTACGAGCAGTACTTC.

This chain links TRBV4-1 with TRBJ2-1; D may be TRBD2 (5 bases). Germline CDR1 reads MGHRA; CDR2 reads YSYEKL. The CDR3 loop spans 16 amino acids. V gave up 6 bases and J gave up 0 bases, with 15 bases separating them. In nucleotides, the CDR3 is TGCGCCAGCAGACCCACGGGAAGGGTCTCCTACAATGAGCAGTTCTTC. It specifies CASRPTGRVSYNEQFF.

CDR3: CASSLEGNPTYEQYF. CDR3 DNA sequence: TGCGCCAGCAGCTTGGAGGGGAACCCCACCTACGAGCAGTACTTC. The chain is built from TRBV5-1 and TRBJ2-7, with TRBD1 as a possible D gene (5 bases). This CDR3 spans 15 amino acids. CDR1 is SGHRS, CDR2 YFSETQ, per germline. Trimming removed 0 bases from V and 2 bases from J, with 12 bases in between.

The rearrangement uses TRBV19 and TRBJ2-1, with D hard to call. The germline V gene encodes CDR1 LNHDA and CDR2 SQIVND (reference sequence). Trimming removed 6 bases from V and 4 bases from J, with 16 bases in between. The CDR3 is made up of 15 amino acids. CDR3 in DNA: TGTGCCAGTAGCGATCCATCGGTAAGATACAATGAGCAGTTCTTC. As protein: CASSDPSVRYNEQFF.

The V call is TRBV10-3, the J call TRBJ2-5; 8 positions agree with TRBD1. Looked up from germline, CDR1 is ENHRY and CDR2 is SYGVKD. The length of the CDR3 is 13 residues. V was pared by 4 bases and J by 4 bases, with 2 bases of the junction left unmatched. This CDR3 reads CAISADRGETQYF. The CDR3 DNA follows: TGTGCCATCAGTGCCGACAGGGGAGAGACCCAGTACTTC.

The chain carries TRBV6-6 and TRBJ1-6; TRBD1 is a possible D gene (6 bases). The ends were cut back, 4 bases at V and 9 bases at J, with 19 bases in the middle. CDR3 length equals 16 residues. Looked up from germline, CDR1 is MNHNY and CDR2 is SVGAGI (reference sequence). The CDR3 sequence: CASSSLEQGGFSPLHF. The CDR3 coding sequence is TGTGCCAGCAGTTCCCTCGAACAGGGTGGTTTTTCACCCCTCCACTTT.

V and J are TRBV10-3 and TRBJ2-5; 7 bases line up with TRBD1. Gene TRBJ2-7 matches the end of the DNA better, so the J call may be wrong. The germline gives CDR1 ENHRY, CDR2 SYGVKD. This CDR3 has 13 amino acids. The CDR3 DNA reads TGTGCCATCAGTGCCGGGACAGCCTACGAGCAGTACTTC. Translating it yields CAISAGTAYEQYF.

This clone was counted only a few times. The V call is TRBV10-3, the J call TRBJ2-7; no definite D call. Germline CDR1 and CDR2: ENHRY and SYGVKD. This CDR3 has 12 residues. The V end was cut by 5 bases, the J end by 5 bases, with 10 bases between. CDR3: CAISPSGHEQYF. The DNA of the CDR3 is TGTGCCATCAGTCCTAGTGGCCACGAGCAGTACTTC.

In this sample, this clone turned up a few times. The gene calls are TRBV6-5 and TRBJ2-6; D might be TRBD1 (5 bases). The CDR3 runs 15 residues. Trimming removed 7 bases at V and 0 bases at J, with 10 bases between. CDR1 and CDR2 from the germline V gene are MNHEY and SVGAGI. Written as DNA, the CDR3 is TGTGCCAGCAACCCGACAGTCTCTGGGGCCAACGTCCTGACTTTC. It is translated as CASNPTVSGANVLTF.

This clone was recorded only once. This chain joins TRBV5-4 and TRBJ1-4; 9 bases are shared with TRBD1. The trim removed 7 bases at V and 5 bases at J, leaving 9 bases unmatched. Germline CDR1 SGHNT, CDR2 YYREEE (reference sequence). CDR3 size: 15 residues. The CDR3 is CASQSGQGENEKLFF. The CDR3 coding sequence is TGTGCCAGCCAATCGGGACAGGGAGAAAATGAAAAACTGTTTTTT.

V gene TRBV23-1 combines with J gene TRBJ2-1; the match to TRBD1 covers 7 bases. TRBV23-1 is identified as an open reading frame with a role that is uncertain. The CDR3 runs to 15 residues. Germline trimming cut 0 bases from V and 14 bases from J; bases unmatched to any gene: 13. CDR3 residues: CASSQSGDSPLREFF. Written as DNA, the CDR3 is TGCGCCAGCAGTCAATCTGGGGACAGTCCACTTAGAGAGTTCTTC.

Only one count was recorded for this clone. The chain joins TRBV21-1 to TRBJ2-1; the table's D call, TRBD2, has no DNA check behind it. TRBV21-1 is marked as a pseudogene. The CDR3 contains 13 residues. The CDR3 DNA is TGTGCCAGCATCGGACTAGCGGGAGATGAGCAGTTCTTC. Protein: CASIGLAGDEQFF.

On this clone itself: A read error may account for a junction end that differs from germline. The V gene is TRBV2, the J gene TRBJ2-1; TRBD2 might be the D (6 bases). This CDR3 is built from 13 residues. Germline loops: CDR1 SNHLY, CDR2 FYNNEI. The CDR3 DNA sequence: TGTGCCAGCAGTGAAGCGCGGGGCACCCCACGGGTCTTC. It yields the protein CASSEARGTPRVF. The full variable domain, completed using reference TRBV2 and TRBJ2-1, is EPEVTQTPSHQVTQMGQEVILRCVPISNHLYFYWYRQILGQKVEFLVSFYNNEISEKSEIFDDQFSVERPDGSNFTLKIRSTKLEDSAMYFCASSEARGTPRVFGPGTRLTVL.

V is TRBV6-6 and J is TRBJ2-7; D is possibly TRBD2 (5 bases). The length of the CDR3 is 16 residues. V lost 0 bases to trimming and J lost 0 bases, with 12 bases between them. Germline CDR1 is MNHNY and CDR2 is SVGAGI (reference sequence). CDR3 DNA: TGTGCCAGCAGTTACTCGGTCCGCACTAGCTCCTACGAGCAGTACTTC. This codes for CASSYSVRTSSYEQYF.

CDR3 DNA sequence: TGTGCCAGTACCGAGGACGTGGGGGGGACCCAGTACTTC. Translated, it gives CASTEDVGGTQYF. This rearrangement joins TRBV19 to TRBJ2-5; D perhaps matches TRBD2 (6 bases). Germline CDR1 is LNHDA and CDR2 is SQIVND (reference sequence). This CDR3 comprises 13 residues. V dropped 7 bases and J dropped 7 bases, with 16 bases sitting between them.

V is TRBV27 and J is TRBJ2-2; D is undetermined. V was trimmed by 6 bases and J by 2 bases, leaving 4 bases between them. CDR1 is MNHEY, CDR2 SMNVEV, per germline (reference sequence). The CDR3 spans 12 residues. In nucleotides, the CDR3 is TGTGCCAGCAGCCGTAACACCGGGGAGCTGTTTTTT. It is translated as CASSRNTGELFF.

V is TRBV2 and J is TRBJ2-6, with D unresolved. The CDR3 extends over 16 amino acids. The V end lost 2 bases, the J end lost 2 bases, and 10 bases lay between the germline ends. CDR1 and CDR2 from the germline V gene are SNHLY and FYNNEI. The CDR3 here is CASSEPGTPGANVLTF. The CDR3 DNA is TGTGCCAGCAGTGAACCAGGAACCCCTGGGGCCAACGTCCTGACTTTC.

There are a few counts of this clone. The V gene is TRBV4-2, the J gene TRBJ2-2; 9 bases agree with TRBD2. This CDR3 is built from 18 residues. The germline CDR1 and CDR2 sequences are LGHNA and YNFKEQ. Trimming cost V 0 bases and J 0 bases; bases outside gene matches: 5. The CDR3 reads CASSQDGVAGANTGELFF. CDR3 nucleotide sequence: TGTGCCAGCAGCCAAGATGGAGTAGCGGGAGCGAACACCGGGGAGCTGTTTTTT.

This sequence joins TRBV7-6 and TRBJ2-1; 7 nucleotides align to TRBD2. CDR1 and CDR2 from the germline V gene are SGHVS and FNYEAQ. With V trimmed by 4 bases and J by 6 bases, 9 bases remained unmatched. The CDR3 is 15 residues long. The CDR3 nucleotides are TGTGCCAGCAGCTGGGCCCCGGCGGGGGTCAATGAGCAGTTCTTC. Translating it yields CASSWAPAGVNEQFF.

The chain couples TRBV11-2 to TRBJ2-2; unclear D gene. This CDR3 contains 14 residues. CDR1 is SGHAT, CDR2 FQNNGV, per germline. Trimming took 5 bases from V and 4 from J, leaving 11 bases between them. The CDR3 here is CASSALRSTGELFF. Written as DNA, the CDR3 is TGTGCCAGCAGCGCGTTGCGTTCCACCGGGGAGCTGTTTTTT.